The clone carrying this T cell receptor beta chain was recorded a few times. This CDR3 has 14 amino acids. Per germline, CDR1 KGHSH and CDR2 LQKENI. The V gene lost 6 bases and the J gene lost 0 bases, with 12 bases spanning the gap. MiXCR, run by TCRdb on the 5' RACE reads, gives a single entry per CDR3 protein. The table shows around 60,000 distinct CDR3 sequences, with about an eighth occurring only once. This sample was included in a study of early T cells in non-severe SARS-CoV-2 infection. The receptor was isolated from an adult who was a healthcare worker with PCR-confirmed SARS-CoV-2 infection or an uninfected control (not recorded which). What was sequenced was whole blood. The chain combines TRBV18 with TRBJ2-7, with a tentative D call TRBD1 (6 bases). The CDR3: CASSPQGGSYEQYF. CDR3 DNA sequence: TGTGCCAGCTCCCCTCAAGGGGGCTCCTACGAGCAGTACTTC.